The 26 T cell receptor beta chains given below trace back to one sample, sequenced in a study of blood T cell repertoires in COVID-19. Profiled with immunoSEQ multiplex PCR; TCRdb holds only in-frame clones, not every one. Here the sample spans 150,000 to 200,000 clones, 82% being singletons. Sequenced material: peripheral blood. The receptors were sampled from a woman in her forties with COVID-19, enrolled during active disease.

The V gene is TRBV6-5, the J gene TRBJ2-1, with 10 bases fitting TRBD2. This CDR3 has 13 amino acids. Germline V CDR1 and CDR2: MNHEY, SVGAGI. V was pared by 8 bases and J by 9 bases, with 7 bases of the junction left unmatched. DNA for the CDR3: TGTGCCAGCCGGACTAGCGGTTGGGGTGAGCAGTTCTTC. It is translated as CASRTSGWGEQFF.

This rearrangement joins TRBV5-1 to TRBJ2-3, with D possibly TRBD2 on 6 matching bases. Between the trimmed V and J ends, which lost 7 bases and 9 bases, there was a span of 12 bases. Germline CDR1 and CDR2: SGHRS and YFSETQ. CDR3 size: 11 residues. CDR3 amino acids: CASGGITTQYF. The CDR3 DNA follows: TGCGCCAGCGGCGGGATTACAACGCAGTATTTT. The entire variable domain, with the rest obtained from reference TRBV5-1 and TRBJ2-3, is as follows: KAGVTQTPRYLIKTRGQQVTLSCSPISGHRSVSWYQQTPGQGLQFLFEYFSETQRNKGNFPGRFSGRQFSNSRSEMNVSTLELGDSALYLCASGGITTQYFGPGTRLTVL.

This clone is a singleton in its sample. The chain recombines TRBV24-1 with TRBJ1-5; D possibly corresponds to TRBD1 (6 bases). CDR3 length: 17 amino acids. Trimming cost V 5 bases and J 0 bases, with 16 bases left between them. Germline lookup yields CDR1 KGHDR and CDR2 SFDVKD. CDR3 region: CATSAAGRGSSNQPQHF. DNA of the CDR3: TGTGCCACCAGTGCAGCAGGAAGGGGGAGTAGCAATCAGCCCCAGCATTTT.

The chain uses TRBV19 and TRBJ2-1, with TRBD2 identical over 8 bases. CDR3 size: 16 residues. Germline V gene lookup returns CDR1 LNHDA and CDR2 SQIVND (reference sequence). J lost 6 bases, V lost 5 bases, and 12 bases had no gene match. CDR3: CASSGLAGSNSNEQFF. As DNA, the CDR3 is TGTGCCAGTAGTGGGCTAGCGGGTTCGAACTCCAATGAGCAGTTCTTC.

The J gene is TRBJ2-2, the V gene TRBV5-4; 7 bases line up with TRBD2. J lost 5 bases, V lost 2 bases, and 0 bases had no gene match. Germline V lookup: CDR1 SGHNT, CDR2 YYREEE (reference sequence). This CDR3 has 13 amino acids. The CDR3 protein is CASSLLATGELFF. Written as DNA, the CDR3 is TGTGCCAGCAGCTTACTAGCGACCGGGGAGCTGTTTTTT.

This chain uses TRBV10-2 with TRBJ2-2; 8 bases fit TRBD1. CDR1 WSHSY and CDR2 SAAADI come from the germline V gene. J was trimmed by 4 bases and V by 6 bases; bases with no gene match: 4. This CDR3 spans 14 amino acids. The CDR3 DNA reads TGCGCCAGCAGCGACAGGGGAGGCACCGGGGAGCTGTTTTTT. Amino acids: CASSDRGGTGELFF.

This sequence joins TRBV29-1 and TRBJ1-5, with no clear D. The CDR3 has 14 amino acids. The germline CDR1 and CDR2 sequences are SQVTM and ANQGSEA. V was trimmed by 5 bases and J by 1 base, leaving 12 bases between them. CDR3 protein: CSVILLGSNQPQHF. The DNA for the CDR3 is TGCAGCGTTATCTTACTAGGGAGCAATCAGCCCCAGCATTTT.

The chain employs TRBV18 and TRBJ1-1; TRBD1 agrees at 8 bases. The CDR3 is 14 amino acids. With 6 bases clipped from V and 1 base from J, the junction kept 4 bases outside the gene matches. Germline assignment: CDR1 KGHSH and CDR2 LQKENI. As DNA, the CDR3 is TGTGCCAGCTCTGGACAGGGCGGGAACACTGAAGCTTTCTTT. Its translation: CASSGQGGNTEAFF.

The chain employs TRBV30 and TRBJ2-1; maybe TRBD2 (5 bases). Trimming took off 5 bases at V and 0 bases at J, with 20 bases between the two ends. The CDR3 sequence is 17 residues long. Germline values: CDR1 GTSNPN, CDR2 SVGIG (reference sequence). The CDR3 sequence is CAWSLRLGRSSYNEQFF. In nucleotides, the CDR3 is TGTGCCTGGTCTCTACGCCTGGGGAGAAGCTCCTACAATGAGCAGTTCTTC.

This clone has only one observation. The same CDR3 arises from other DNA sequences in this sample as well. The chain recombines TRBV11-2 with TRBJ2-1, with a weak D call TRBD1 (5 bases). This CDR3 comprises 12 residues. Germline loops: CDR1 SGHAT, CDR2 FQNNGV. V shed 2 bases and J shed 7 bases, with 6 bases lying between them. The CDR3 sequence is CASSLQGNEQFF. CDR3 in DNA: TGTGCCAGCAGCTTACAGGGAAATGAGCAGTTCTTC.

The chain is built from TRBV28 and TRBJ2-2; weak D call: TRBD2 (7 bases). CDR1 and CDR2 from the germline V gene are MDHEN and SYDVKM. Trimming shortened V by 5 bases and J by 3 bases, and 13 bases separated the two germline ends. CDR3 length: 15 amino acids. The CDR3 nucleotides are TGTGCCAGCAGTCTGGGGGGGGCGTACACCGGGGAGCTGTTTTTT. Translated, it gives CASSLGGAYTGELFF.

The chain employs TRBV15 and TRBJ1-2, with 10 bases matching TRBD1. The J segment lost 4 bases and the V segment lost 5 bases, leaving 7 bases of the junction unmatched. Germline loops: CDR1 LNHNV, CDR2 YYDKDF (reference sequence). This CDR3 region has 15 residues. CDR3 nucleotides: TGTGCCACCAGCGCGGGACAGGGGTTCCTCTATGGCTACACCTTC. This translates into CATSAGQGFLYGYTF.

This clone has a handful of counts. The J gene is TRBJ2-3, the V gene TRBV7-9; D remains ambiguous. Looked up from germline, CDR1 is SEHNR and CDR2 is FQNEAQ (reference sequence). V lost 3 bases and J 4 bases, leaving 8 bases between the germline ends. This CDR3 spans 13 amino acids. The CDR3, as DNA: TGTGCCAGCAGCTTTGCGACTCCAGATACGCAGTATTTT. Its translation is CASSFATPDTQYF.

The chain carries TRBV27 and TRBJ2-1, with TRBD2 identical over 11 bases. The V segment lost 3 bases and the J segment 7 bases; nucleotides outside the gene matches: 5. CDR1 is MNHEY, CDR2 SMNVEV, per germline (reference sequence). The CDR3 length is 15 residues. The CDR3 nucleotides are TGTGCCAGCAGTTTTACTAGCGGGAGTGAAAATGAGCAGTTCTTC. Residues: CASSFTSGSENEQFF.

Here the CDR3 DNA reads TGTGCCACCGCAGCGGGGGGTAGCGGGGGGGCCGGGGAGCAGTTCTTC. Amino acids: CATAAGGSGGAGEQFF. The chain joins TRBV24-1 to TRBJ2-1; the match to TRBD2 covers 11 bases. The V gene's germline CDR1 is KGHDR and CDR2 SFDVKD. The trim removed 9 bases at V and 10 bases at J, leaving 16 bases unmatched. There are 16 residues in the CDR3.

This rearrangement joins TRBV7-6 to TRBJ2-5; TRBD1 is a possible D gene (6 bases). CDR3 length equals 15 residues. The germline CDR1 and CDR2 sequences are SGHVS and FNYEAQ. Trimming shortened V by 2 bases and J by 4 bases, and 14 bases separated the two germline ends. CDR3 sequence: CASSLFPGVGETQYF. The CDR3 DNA reads TGTGCCAGCAGCTTATTCCCAGGGGTGGGAGAGACCCAGTACTTC.

The chain recombines TRBV12-3 or TRBV12-4 with TRBJ1-1; a weak D match, TRBD1 (5 bases). This CDR3 spans 13 amino acids. V was trimmed by 6 bases and J by 3 bases, leaving 11 bases between them. As DNA, the CDR3 is TGTGCCAGCAGGACCCGGGGGTACACTGAAGCTTTCTTT. Its protein is CASRTRGYTEAFF.

This clone was found a few times. The V and J genes are TRBV11-3 and TRBJ2-2; 7 bases are shared with TRBD1. Germline V gene lookup returns CDR1 SGHNT and CDR2 YENEEA. V lost 5 bases to trimming and J lost 0 bases; unmatched junction nucleotides: 3. This CDR3 region has 15 residues. In DNA, the CDR3 is TGTGCCAGCAGCCGGGGACAGCCGAACACCGGGGAGCTGTTTTTT. This encodes CASSRGQPNTGELFF.

The DNA for the CDR3 is TGTGCCAGCAGTACGGCGGACTCCAACACTGAAGCTTTCTTT. Translating it yields CASSTADSNTEAFF. The chain joins TRBV6-6 to TRBJ1-1; no clear D. V was trimmed by 5 bases and J by 2 bases, leaving 12 bases between them. The CDR3 has 14 amino acids. Germline CDR1 MNHNY, CDR2 SVGAGI (reference sequence).

The sample holds one count of this clone. The chain employs TRBV5-1 and TRBJ2-7; weak D call: TRBD2 (5 bases). Germline assignment: CDR1 SGHRS and CDR2 YFSETQ. The CDR3 contains 12 residues. Trimming left V 2 bases short and J 4 bases short, with 7 bases between. The CDR3 is CASSFEGYEQYF. As DNA, the CDR3 is TGCGCCAGCAGCTTTGAGGGATACGAGCAGTACTTC.

The gene calls are TRBV2 and TRBJ2-1; perhaps TRBD1 as D (5 bases). With 5 bases removed from V and 4 bases from J, the gap between germline ends came to 9 bases. CDR3 length: 13 amino acids. Germline V CDR1 and CDR2: SNHLY, FYNNEI. In nucleotides, the CDR3 is TGTGCCAGCAGTATGCAGGGATACAATGAGCAGTTCTTC. This encodes CASSMQGYNEQFF.

The chain links TRBV7-2 to TRBJ2-3, with 9 bases lining up with TRBD1. The CDR3 loop spans 15 amino acids. Trimming removed 4 bases from V and 4 bases from J; junction bases left unmatched: 6. Germline CDR1 and CDR2: SGHTA and FQGNSA. CDR3 nucleotide sequence: TGTGCCAGCAGCTCCGGGACAGGGAACGCAGATACGCAGTATTTT. Its translation is CASSSGTGNADTQYF.

This chain uses TRBV30 with TRBJ1-1; D is possibly TRBD1 (6 bases). V gave up 3 bases and J gave up 7 bases, with 12 bases separating them. The CDR3 spans 12 residues. The V gene's germline CDR1 is GTSNPN and CDR2 SVGIG (reference sequence). In DNA, the CDR3 is TGTGCCTGGAGCGAACAGGGATTTGAAGCTTTCTTT. It codes for CAWSEQGFEAFF.

This chain uses TRBV29-1 with TRBJ1-6; D remains ambiguous. Trimming left V 5 bases short and J 9 bases short, with 14 bases between. The germline V gene has CDR1 SQVTM and CDR2 ANQGSEA. CDR3 length: 13 amino acids. CDR3 amino acids: CSVTKGPTSPLHF. CDR3 nucleotides: TGCAGCGTTACTAAAGGTCCGACTTCACCCCTCCACTTT.

V is TRBV2 and J is TRBJ1-5; 8 bases fit TRBD1. This CDR3 has 14 amino acids. V shed 7 bases, J shed 6 bases, and the junction held 8 bases outside the gene matches. Per the germline V gene, CDR1 is SNHLY and CDR2 is FYNNEI. The CDR3 bases are TGTGCCAGCAACAGGGGGTCCGATGTTCAGCCCCAGCATTTT. Translation gives CASNRGSDVQPQHF.

V and J are TRBV4-1 and TRBJ2-1; 8 nucleotides line up with TRBD2. Trimming removed 0 bases from V and 9 bases from J; junction bases left unmatched: 7. This CDR3 has 15 amino acids. Germline V gives CDR1 MGHRA, CDR2 YSYEKL. CDR3 sequence: CASSQDLRGGGEQFF. The CDR3, as DNA: TGCGCCAGCAGCCAAGATCTACGGGGGGGCGGTGAGCAGTTCTTC.